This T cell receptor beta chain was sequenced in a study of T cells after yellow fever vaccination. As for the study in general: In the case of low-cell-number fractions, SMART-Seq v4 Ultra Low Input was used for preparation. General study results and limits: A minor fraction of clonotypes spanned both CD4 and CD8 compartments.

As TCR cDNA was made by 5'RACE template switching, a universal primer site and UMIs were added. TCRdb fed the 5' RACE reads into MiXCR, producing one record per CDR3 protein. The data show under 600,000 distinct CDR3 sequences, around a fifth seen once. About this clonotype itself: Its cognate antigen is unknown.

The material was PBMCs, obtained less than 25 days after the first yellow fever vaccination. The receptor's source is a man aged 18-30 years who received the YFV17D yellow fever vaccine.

CDR3 residues: CAISEGGDDTGELFF. CDR3 DNA sequence: TGTGCCATCAGCGAGGGGGGGGATGACACCGGGGAGCTGTTTTTT. The genes are TRBV10-3 and TRBJ2-2; maybe TRBD2 (7 bases). The CDR3 spans 15 residues. Germline V gives CDR1 ENHRY, CDR2 SYGVKD. Trimming stripped 6 bases from V and 3 bases from J, with 14 bases between.